These 30 T cell receptor beta chains were all obtained from the same sample, sequenced in a study of T-cell memory formation after mild COVID-19. TCRdb re-derived calls from the 5' RACE reads in MiXCR, one entry per CDR3 protein. Of approximately 450,000 distinct CDR3 sequences listed, about 20% are singletons. Sequenced material: PBMCs or a T cell subset sorted from them (not recorded which). Source of these receptors: an adult woman who had mild COVID-19 (a few samples of this study predate the infection). Cell type and time point are not known.

The table lists this clonotype with a few counts. The chain has TRBV30 and TRBJ2-1, with TRBD1 matching over 8 bases. This CDR3 contains 19 residues. The V gene end was trimmed by 4 bases and the J gene end by 4 bases; junction bases not matched to a gene: 21. In germline, CDR1 is GTSNPN, CDR2 SVGIG (reference sequence). CDR3: CAWTIGQGRVLRVYNEQFF. The CDR3 DNA reads TGTGCCTGGACCATCGGACAGGGTCGAGTCCTTAGAGTTTACAATGAGCAGTTCTTC. The entire variable domain, with the rest obtained from reference TRBV30 and TRBJ2-1, is as follows: SQTIHQWPATLVQPVGSPLSLECTVEGTSNPNLYWYRQAAGRGLQLLFYSVGIGQISSEVPQNLSASRPQDRQFILSSKKLLLSDSGFYLCAWTIGQGRVLRVYNEQFFGPGTRLTVL.

In this sample, this clonotype turned up once. The CDR3, as DNA: TGTGCCAGTAGTACCCAACCCAGCAGCCAAGAGACCCAGTACTTC. It encodes CASSTQPSSQETQYF. The gene calls are TRBV19 and TRBJ2-5; D unclear. Germline loops: CDR1 LNHDA, CDR2 SQIVND (reference sequence). With 4 bases removed from V and 1 base from J, the gap between germline ends came to 13 bases. The CDR3 contains 15 residues.

In this sample, this clonotype turned up a few times. The chain links TRBV7-8 to TRBJ2-3; 7 bases line up with TRBD1. Germline CDR1 reads SGHVS; CDR2 reads FQNEAQ. This CDR3 comprises 15 residues. V gave up 4 bases and J gave up 3 bases; unmatched junction bases: 7. The CDR3 loop is CASSSNRGKTDTQYF. In DNA, the CDR3 is TGTGCCAGCAGCTCCAACAGGGGAAAGACAGATACGCAGTATTTT.

This chain uses TRBV4-1 with TRBJ1-1, with a tentative D call TRBD1 (6 bases). Germline assignment: CDR1 MGHRA and CDR2 YSYEKL. Between the trimmed V and J ends, which lost 5 bases and 7 bases, there was a span of 17 bases. The CDR3 has 14 amino acids. The CDR3 DNA is TGCGCCAGCAGCGAGGTGGCGGGGGCCGATGAAGCTTTCTTT. Translated: CASSEVAGADEAFF.

This clonotype was detected ten times or more. V gene TRBV5-6 combines with J gene TRBJ2-7; TRBD1 agrees at 9 bases. This CDR3 contains 13 residues. Germline V CDR1 and CDR2: SGHDT, YYEEEE. V shed 3 bases and J 4 bases; nucleotides not matched to a gene: 2. CDR3 nucleotide sequence: TGTGCCAGCAGCTCCGGGACAGGGTACGAGCAGTACTTC. This translates into CASSSGTGYEQYF. Based on the CDR3 plus reference TRBV5-6 and TRBJ2-7, the full variable domain is DAGVTQSPTHLIKTRGQQVTLRCSPKSGHDTVSWYQQALGQGPQFIFQYYEEEERQRGNFPDRFSGHQFPNYSSELNVNALLLGDSALYLCASSSGTGYEQYFGPGTRLTVT.

The CDR3 protein is CASSYGPETSTDTQYF. CDR3 coding DNA: TGTGCCAGCAGTTACGGTCCGGAGACTAGCACAGATACGCAGTATTTT. This chain connects TRBV6-2 or TRBV6-3 to TRBJ2-3; D remains unclear. V lost 2 bases to trimming and J lost 0 bases, with 12 bases between them. CDR3 size: 16 residues. In germline, CDR1 is MNHEY, CDR2 SVGEGT.

V is TRBV6-5 and J is TRBJ2-1, with TRBD1 matching 10 bases. After removal of 6 bases from V and 7 bases from J, the junction contained 9 bases not matched to a gene. The germline V gene has CDR1 MNHEY and CDR2 SVGAGI. This CDR3 has 15 amino acids. Here the CDR3 DNA reads TGTGCCAGCAGGGCCACCGGGACAGGGGCGAATGAGCAGTTCTTC. This codes for CASRATGTGANEQFF.

CDR3: CASSSLQTGRGDSPLHF. The CDR3 DNA is TGTGCCAGCAGTTCCCTTCAGACAGGGAGGGGTGATTCACCCCTCCACTTT. J is TRBJ1-6 and V is TRBV6-6, with TRBD1 matching 7 bases. V shed 4 bases and J 8 bases; nucleotides not matched to a gene: 14. The CDR3 contains 17 residues. Germline-derived CDR1 and CDR2 are MNHNY and SVGAGI (reference sequence).

This clonotype has just a few counts. The V call is TRBV7-9, the J call TRBJ2-4; 14 bases map to TRBD2. V lost 5 bases, J lost 0 bases, and 12 bases stayed unmatched. Germline V lookup: CDR1 SEHNR, CDR2 FQNEAQ (reference sequence). The CDR3 is made up of 20 amino acids. Here the CDR3 reads CASSAPPGLAGVLAKNIQYF. The CDR3 nucleotides are TGTGCCAGCAGCGCGCCTCCGGGACTAGCGGGGGTACTAGCCAAAAACATTCAGTACTTC.

V usage is TRBV20-1 and J usage is TRBJ2-4, with a weak D call TRBD1 (6 bases). The ends were cut back, 2 bases at V and 7 bases at J, with 27 bases in the middle. The CDR3 is 18 residues long. Germline V gives CDR1 DFQATT, CDR2 SNEGSKA (reference sequence). The CDR3, as DNA: TGCAGTGCTAGAAGCTACCATGACAGGAAGGTAAACGTCAACATTCAGTACTTC. Protein: CSARSYHDRKVNVNIQYF.

This clonotype was counted many times. The chain joins TRBV5-1 to TRBJ2-1; 9 nucleotides line up with TRBD2. CDR3 length: 16 residues. CDR1 and CDR2 (germline): SGHRS, YFSETQ. V dropped 0 bases and J dropped 5; count of bases not matched to a gene: 6. The CDR3 protein is CASSLAAGGNDNEQFF. DNA for the CDR3: TGCGCCAGCAGCTTGGCGGCGGGAGGGAACGACAATGAGCAGTTCTTC. Drawing the rest from reference TRBV5-1 and TRBJ2-1, the complete variable domain is KAGVTQTPRYLIKTRGQQVTLSCSPISGHRSVSWYQQTPGQGLQFLFEYFSETQRNKGNFPGRFSGRQFSNSRSEMNVSTLELGDSALYLCASSLAAGGNDNEQFFGPGTRLTVL.

The sample holds many counts of this clonotype. The chain combines TRBV5-6 with TRBJ2-1, with 7 bases matching TRBD2. Germline V gives CDR1 SGHDT, CDR2 YYEEEE. This CDR3 spans 15 amino acids. The ends lost 2 bases at V and 8 bases at J; junction bases unmatched: 10. Written as DNA, the CDR3 is TGTGCCAGCAGCTTTGGACTAGGGGCCCCCGATGAGCAGTTCTTC. Translating it yields CASSFGLGAPDEQFF.

The CDR3 loop is CASILGTGNTEAFF. CDR3 nucleotides: TGTGCCAGCATCCTCGGGACAGGGAACACTGAAGCTTTCTTT. This chain connects TRBV27 to TRBJ1-1; 8 bases fit TRBD1. Unmatched junction bases numbered 5, after V lost 7 bases and J lost 1 base. The CDR3 consists of 14 residues. From germline, CDR1 is MNHEY and CDR2 SMNVEV (reference sequence).

The genes are TRBV4-2 and TRBJ2-2; the D gene is possibly TRBD2 (5 bases). The CDR3 sequence is 16 residues long. V gave up 4 bases and J gave up 1 base, with 13 bases separating them. CDR1 is LGHNA and CDR2 is YNFKEQ in the germline V gene. This chain's CDR3 is CASSREAAGNTGELFF. CDR3 sequence (DNA): TGTGCCAGCAGCCGGGAAGCGGCGGGGAACACCGGGGAGCTGTTTTTT.

This clonotype appeared a few times. The rearrangement links TRBV7-9 to TRBJ2-7, with D possibly matching TRBD2 (5 bases). The germline V gene encodes CDR1 SEHNR and CDR2 FQNEAQ (reference sequence). V lost 5 bases, J lost 2 bases, and 19 bases lay in between. The CDR3 totals 16 residues. CDR3 protein: CASSPPRWRRPYEQYF. The CDR3 bases are TGTGCCAGCAGCCCACCTCGCTGGAGGCGTCCCTACGAGCAGTACTTC.

A few counts support this clonotype. The rearrangement joins TRBV24-1 to TRBJ1-1; D gene ambiguous. V lost 4 bases and J lost 3, with 14 bases in between. This CDR3 has 15 residues. Germline V gene sequence: CDR1 KGHDR, CDR2 SFDVKD. The CDR3 sequence: CATSESRTDHTEAFF. In DNA form, the CDR3 reads TGTGCCACCAGTGAGTCCCGGACGGACCACACTGAAGCTTTCTTT.

The V call is TRBV6-2 or TRBV6-3, the J call TRBJ2-5; D remains unclear. CDR3 length: 12 amino acids. Per germline, CDR1 MNHEY and CDR2 SVGEGT. The V end lost 3 bases, the J end lost 4 bases, and 6 bases lay between the germline ends. This chain's CDR3 is CASSYVPETQYF. The CDR3 region has the DNA TGTGCCAGCAGTTATGTACCAGAGACCCAGTACTTC.

The chain uses TRBV7-9 and TRBJ2-3, with 10 bases lining up with TRBD2. The trim removed 1 base at V and 3 bases at J, leaving 7 bases unmatched. CDR1 and CDR2 from the germline V gene are SEHNR and FQNEAQ (reference sequence). The length of the CDR3 is 17 residues. The CDR3 DNA reads TGTGCCAGCAGCTTAGTCGAACTAGCGGGGTCAACAGATACGCAGTATTTT. Amino acids: CASSLVELAGSTDTQYF.

The chain employs TRBV19 and TRBJ2-7; TRBD2 agrees at 10 bases. Per germline, CDR1 LNHDA and CDR2 SQIVND (reference sequence). With V trimmed by 1 base and J by 1 base, 4 bases remained unmatched. The CDR3 length is 16 residues. In DNA form, the CDR3 reads TGTGCCAGTAGTATAGTATTAGCGGGAGGATCCTACGAGCAGTACTTC. Translation gives CASSIVLAGGSYEQYF.

A note on this clonotype: At one of its ends the junction is not consistent with the germline gene, which may arise from a read error. This chain links TRBV5-4 with TRBJ2-7, with D perhaps TRBD2 (6 bases). Germline V gene sequence: CDR1 SGHNT, CDR2 YYREEE (reference sequence). The CDR3 runs to 14 residues. In nucleotides, the CDR3 is TGTGTCAGCAGCGACCCACGGGGGTCGGGGGAGCAGTACTTC. Amino acids: CVSSDPRGSGEQYF.

This clonotype was counted ten times or more. This chain connects TRBV18 to TRBJ2-3, with no clear D. There are 13 residues in the CDR3. Trimming took off 6 bases at V and 2 bases at J, with 9 bases between the two ends. Germline lookup yields CDR1 KGHSH and CDR2 LQKENI. The CDR3 DNA is TGTGCCAGCTCGCGTACAGCCACAGATACGCAGTATTTT. Encoded protein: CASSRTATDTQYF.

This clonotype was counted ten times or more. This chain uses TRBV12-3 or TRBV12-4 with TRBJ1-1; D is uncertain. V gave up 6 bases and J gave up 3 bases, with 14 bases separating them. The CDR3 has 14 residues. The CDR3 nucleotides read TGTGCCAGCAGGACGACAAGTCGACACACTGAAGCTTTCTTT. Residues: CASRTTSRHTEAFF.

The rearrangement uses TRBV29-1 and TRBJ2-7; 14 bases are shared with TRBD2. Germline lookup yields CDR1 SQVTM and CDR2 ANQGSEA. This CDR3 has 15 residues. Trimming took 6 bases from V and 3 from J; bases not matched to a gene: 7. CDR3 nucleotides: TGCAGCGTCCCGGGGACTAGCGGGGGACTCTACGAGCAGTACTTC. Translated: CSVPGTSGGLYEQYF.

The genes are TRBV7-9 and TRBJ1-2; D call uncertain. Trimming shortened V by 5 bases and J by 6 bases, and 16 bases separated the two germline ends. This CDR3 spans 14 amino acids. The germline V gene encodes CDR1 SEHNR and CDR2 FQNEAQ (reference sequence). Written as DNA, the CDR3 is TGTGCCAGCAGCCCCCAGATGGGAGGAGATGGCTACACCTTC. Translation gives CASSPQMGGDGYTF.

This clonotype turned up a few times. This chain links TRBV5-4 with TRBJ1-1; TRBD1 is a possible D gene (6 bases). CDR1 and CDR2 (germline): SGHNT, YYREEE (reference sequence). Trimming removed 2 bases at V and 3 bases at J, with 17 bases between. This CDR3 comprises 16 residues. The CDR3 coding sequence is TGTGCCAGCAGCTTAGGCACAGGGCTCTTCGACACTGAAGCTTTCTTT. Translating gives CASSLGTGLFDTEAFF.

The chain combines TRBV30 with TRBJ2-2; D call uncertain. Germline-derived CDR1 and CDR2 are GTSNPN and SVGIG (reference sequence). Trimming took 4 bases from V and 6 from J, leaving 9 bases between them. The CDR3 spans 12 residues. CDR3 region: CAWTDLAGELFF. The CDR3 DNA reads TGTGCCTGGACAGACCTAGCCGGGGAGCTGTTTTTT.

The V gene is TRBV30, the J gene TRBJ1-2; 8 positions match TRBD1. V shed 3 bases, J shed 8 bases, and the junction held 17 bases outside the gene matches. The CDR3 is made up of 16 amino acids. CDR1 and CDR2 (germline): GTSNPN, SVGIG (reference sequence). The CDR3 DNA reads as TGTGCCTGGAGGGACGCAAGGACAGGGAGGTCTCGGGGCTACACCTTC. Residues: CAWRDARTGRSRGYTF.

This chain connects TRBV7-9 to TRBJ1-6, with a possible D match to TRBD1 (5 bases). Germline CDR1 is SEHNR and CDR2 is FQNEAQ (reference sequence). The CDR3 consists of 14 residues. Trimming removed 2 bases at V and 7 bases at J, with 9 bases between. The CDR3 region has the DNA TGTGCCAGCAGCTTAATACAGGAGAATTCACCCCTCCACTTT. Translating gives CASSLIQENSPLHF.

Only a few counts were recorded for this clonotype. This chain connects TRBV7-2 to TRBJ2-7; 12 bases are shared with TRBD2. Trimming at V came to 4 bases and at J to 2 bases, leaving 6 bases not matched to a gene. The CDR3 length is 16 residues. Germline-derived CDR1 and CDR2 are SGHTA and FQGNSA. CDR3 nucleotide sequence: TGTGCCAGCAGCTCCTCTAGCGGGAGGGTCCCCTACGAGCAGTACTTC. Encoded protein: CASSSSSGRVPYEQYF.

The rearrangement links TRBV5-1 to TRBJ2-1, with 9 bases aligning to TRBD1. V lost 4 bases to trimming and J lost 1 base; unmatched junction nucleotides: 6. CDR1 is SGHRS and CDR2 is YFSETQ in the germline V gene. The CDR3 has 16 amino acids. DNA for the CDR3: TGCGCCAGCAGCGCGCTCGGACAGGGGTCCTACAATGAGCAGTTCTTC. Translating it yields CASSALGQGSYNEQFF.